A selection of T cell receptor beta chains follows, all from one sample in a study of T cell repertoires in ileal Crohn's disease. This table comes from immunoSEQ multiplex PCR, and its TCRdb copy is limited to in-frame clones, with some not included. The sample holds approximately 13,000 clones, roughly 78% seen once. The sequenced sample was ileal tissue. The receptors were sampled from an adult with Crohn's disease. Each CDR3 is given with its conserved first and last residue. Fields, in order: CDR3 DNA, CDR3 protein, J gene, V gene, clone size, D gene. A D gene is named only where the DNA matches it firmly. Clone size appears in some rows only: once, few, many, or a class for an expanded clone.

TGCAGTGCTAGAGCCTCGGCCATATATTTT,CSARASAIYF,TRBJ1-3,TRBV20-1,NA,NA
TGTCCGGATCGCGGGGGTGGGACAGATACGCAGTATTTT,CPDRGGGTDTQYF,TRBJ2-3,TRBV27,NA,TRBD2
TGTGCCACCTCGAGGGGAAGCGGGGGGGAAGAGACCCAGTACTTC,CATSRGSGGEETQYF,TRBJ2-5,TRBV6-5,NA,TRBD2
TGTGCCAGCAGCCCCCCGGGCTGGAGCGGGAGGAACACCGGGGAGCTGTTTTTT,CASSPPGWSGRNTGELFF,TRBJ2-2,TRBV7-8,NA,TRBD2
TGTGCCACCCAGGGGGTCTACAATGAGCAGTTCTTC,CATQGVYNEQFF,TRBJ2-1,TRBV27,NA,TRBD1
TGTGCCAGCAGCTCCCGGTTTGAGACCCAGTACTTC,CASSSRFETQYF,TRBJ2-5,TRBV7-2,NA,NA
TGCGCCAGCAGTGATAGCGGGGGGCTTAACACCGGGGAGCTGTTTTTT,CASSDSGGLNTGELFF,TRBJ2-2,TRBV10-1,NA,TRBD2
TGTGCCAGCAGTTACGACGGGGGGCTCAATTCACCCCTCCACTTT,CASSYDGGLNSPLHF,TRBJ1-6,TRBV6-6,NA,NA
TGTGCCAGCAGCTTAGAGAGCAATGAGCAGTTCTTC,CASSLESNEQFF,TRBJ2-1,TRBV7-9,NA,NA
TGTGCCAGCAGCTCCGACAGGGAAGGGACCCAGTACTTC,CASSSDREGTQYF,TRBJ2-5,TRBV6-1,NA,TRBD1
TGTGCCAGTAGTATCTCATCAGGGATCTACAATGAGCAGTTCTTC,CASSISSGIYNEQFF,TRBJ2-1,TRBV19,once,NA
TGTGCTAGTGGTTTCTTCCCTAACTATGGCTACACCTTC,CASGFFPNYGYTF,TRBJ1-2,TRBV12-5,NA,NA
TGTGCCAGCAGCCTGCGGGGGACTAACTATGGCTACACCTTC,CASSLRGTNYGYTF,TRBJ1-2,TRBV5-6,NA,NA
TGTGCCAGTACCATAGCGGGAGGGCCGGGTAATGAGCAGTTCTTC,CASTIAGGPGNEQFF,TRBJ2-1,TRBV19,NA,TRBD2
TGTGCCAGCAGTACCGGCTGGAGTAAGGAGACCCAGTACTTC,CASSTGWSKETQYF,TRBJ2-5,TRBV2,NA,NA
TGTGCCAGTAGTGCTGGGACCGGGACTAGCGGTTACAATGAGCAGTTCTTC,CASSAGTGTSGYNEQFF,TRBJ2-1,TRBV19,NA,TRBD2
TGCAGCGTTGAAGAACTCTTTTTTGGGTCAGGATTCAATGAGCAGTTCTTC,CSVEELFFGSGFNEQFF,TRBJ2-1,TRBV29-1,NA,NA
TGTGCCAGCAGCTTAAGGTCAGGGACAGGCGGCTACACCTTC,CASSLRSGTGGYTF,TRBJ1-2,TRBV7-6,NA,TRBD1
TGTGCCAGCAGCGTAGGGGGACAGGGAGGTCCTGGAAACACCATATATTTT,CASSVGGQGGPGNTIYF,TRBJ1-3,TRBV9,NA,TRBD1
TGTGCCAGCAGTTATCCCCCCTCGGGACAGCCCCAGCATTTT,CASSYPPSGQPQHF,TRBJ1-5,TRBV6-5,NA,NA
TGCGCCAGCAGCTTGGCCGACCAAGAGACCCAGTACTTC,CASSLADQETQYF,TRBJ2-5,TRBV5-1,NA,NA
TGCGCCAGCAGTGAGTCTGGCGGCGATGGGAATCAGCCCCAGCATTTT,CASSESGGDGNQPQHF,TRBJ1-5,TRBV10-2,NA,NA